One sample yielded the 29 T cell receptor beta chains listed below, sequenced in a study of shared clonotypes between healthy human individuals. TCRdb's copy holds only in-frame clones and misses some; the assay was immunoSEQ multiplex PCR. The sample includes almost 750,000 clones, roughly 72% seen only once; the top ten take under 2%. Sequenced sample: memory CD4+ T cells sorted from blood. Subset given: CD45RA-negative fraction. The origin of the receptors is a woman aged 25 to 39 in good health.

The chain has TRBV5-4 and TRBJ1-2; D might be TRBD1 (5 bases). This CDR3 is 14 amino acids long. Trimming removed 3 bases from V and 4 bases from J, with 13 bases in between. Germline-derived CDR1 and CDR2 are SGHNT and YYREEE (reference sequence). CDR3 DNA: TGTGCCAGCAGCTCCCGGGGTAGGGGCTATGGCTACACCTTC. It specifies CASSSRGRGYGYTF.

The CDR3 coding sequence is TGTGCCAGCTGGAAGGCCGTCTCTGGAAACACCATATATTTT. Translating gives CASWKAVSGNTIYF. The chain combines TRBV28 with TRBJ1-3; D is unclear. This CDR3 is built from 14 residues. The V gene lost 8 bases and the J gene lost 0 bases, with 11 bases spanning the gap. Germline CDR1 MDHEN, CDR2 SYDVKM.

This chain uses TRBV5-1 with TRBJ2-1; D possibly corresponds to TRBD2 (6 bases). The CDR3 sequence is 15 residues long. Germline CDR1 is SGHRS and CDR2 is YFSETQ. V gave up 7 bases and J gave up 2 bases, with 16 bases separating them. The CDR3 nucleotides are TGCGCCAGCCGAGGCACTGGCGGGACCTACAATGAGCAGTTCTTC. Protein product: CASRGTGGTYNEQFF. Full variable domain (rest looked up from reference TRBV5-1 and TRBJ2-1): KAGVTQTPRYLIKTRGQQVTLSCSPISGHRSVSWYQQTPGQGLQFLFEYFSETQRNKGNFPGRFSGRQFSNSRSEMNVSTLELGDSALYLCASRGTGGTYNEQFFGPGTRLTVL.

The DNA of the CDR3 is TGCGCCAGCAGTGAACAGGCCCTATATGGCTACACCTTC. Amino acid sequence: CASSEQALYGYTF. The rearrangement links TRBV10-1 to TRBJ1-2, with D possibly matching TRBD1 (5 bases). The germline V gene encodes CDR1 WNHNN and CDR2 SYGVQD (reference sequence). This CDR3 is built from 13 residues. The V gene lost 3 bases and the J gene lost 5 bases, with 10 bases spanning the gap.

The chain recombines TRBV11-2 with TRBJ2-2; D uncertain. The CDR3 runs to 15 residues. Trimming removed 1 base from V and 0 bases from J, with 6 bases in between. CDR1 is SGHAT, CDR2 FQNNGV, per germline. This CDR3 reads CASSLVGSNTGELFF. CDR3 DNA sequence: TGTGCCAGCAGCTTAGTCGGATCGAACACCGGGGAGCTGTTTTTT.

This clone was observed a handful of times. CDR3 in amino acids: CASSVDRYSGNTIYF. Here the CDR3 DNA reads TGTGCCAGCAGTGTAGACAGGTACTCTGGAAACACCATATATTTT. The V gene is TRBV27, the J gene TRBJ1-3; D might be TRBD1 (6 bases). From germline, CDR1 is MNHEY and CDR2 SMNVEV (reference sequence). CDR3 length: 15 residues. With 5 bases removed from V and 0 bases from J, the gap between germline ends came to 11 bases.

The chain joins TRBV6-1 to TRBJ1-5; 8 bases line up with TRBD1. Germline V gene sequence: CDR1 MNHNS, CDR2 SASEGT. J gave up 2 bases and V 4 bases, and 4 bases lay outside the gene matches. The CDR3 extends over 15 amino acids. CDR3 coding DNA: TGTGCCAGCAGTGGTGGACAGGGCGGCAATCAGCCCCAGCATTTT. Protein product: CASSGGQGGNQPQHF.

The rearrangement links TRBV28 to TRBJ1-5; weak D call: TRBD1 (6 bases). V dropped 9 bases and J dropped 2 bases, with 8 bases sitting between them. Germline loops: CDR1 MDHEN, CDR2 SYDVKM. The CDR3 consists of 12 residues. The CDR3 region is CARGGGNQPQHF. The CDR3 coding sequence is TGTGCCAGGGGGGGCGGCAATCAGCCCCAGCATTTT.

This chain joins TRBV14 and TRBJ2-7; 11 bases fit TRBD2. The V gene's germline CDR1 is SGHDN and CDR2 FVKESK. V was clipped by 3 bases and J by 5 bases; unmatched bases: 9. The CDR3 is 16 residues long. The CDR3: CASSQILAGVRDEQYF. Written as DNA, the CDR3 is TGTGCCAGCAGCCAGATACTAGCGGGAGTTAGGGACGAGCAGTACTTC.

This clone was seen only a few times. Mismatch with germline at one junction end may stem from a read error. The chain has TRBV2 and TRBJ1-1, with TRBD1 matching over 9 bases. Looked up from germline, CDR1 is SNHLY and CDR2 is FYNNEI. This CDR3 spans 14 amino acids. CDR3 sequence (DNA): TGTGCCAGCAGCGAAGGGGACAGGGTTACTGAAGCTTTCTTT. This codes for CASSEGDRVTEAFF.

In its sample, this clone was seen a few times. The chain recombines TRBV2 with TRBJ2-7; D may match TRBD1 or TRBD2 (5 bases each). This CDR3 comprises 16 residues. Germline V gene data show CDR1 as SNHLY and CDR2 as FYNNEI. V lost 1 base and J lost 2, with 15 bases in between. CDR3 sequence reads: CASSEGFWDRTYEQYF. In DNA form, the CDR3 reads TGTGCCAGCAGTGAAGGTTTCTGGGACCGCACCTACGAGCAGTACTTC.

The table lists this clone with a few counts. This chain connects TRBV4-1 to TRBJ1-2, with D possibly matching TRBD1 (6 bases). Trimming removed 0 bases from V and 7 bases from J, with 12 bases in between. Germline CDR1 is MGHRA and CDR2 is YSYEKL. CDR3 size: 14 residues. Here the CDR3 reads CASSQDRGKSGYTF. The CDR3 nucleotides read TGCGCCAGCAGCCAAGACAGGGGAAAAAGTGGCTACACCTTC.

This sequence joins TRBV10-1 and TRBJ2-3; 13 nucleotides align to TRBD2. CDR3 size: 18 residues. J was trimmed by 4 bases and V by 10 bases; bases with no gene match: 17. Germline lookup yields CDR1 WNHNN and CDR2 SYGVQD (reference sequence). DNA for the CDR3: TGCGCCACCAGACCCTCCCGGACTAGCGGGAGTCCTCCAGATACGCAGTATTTT. It codes for CATRPSRTSGSPPDTQYF.

Remarks on this clone: The same CDR3 is also encoded by other DNA sequences in this sample. The rearrangement links TRBV30 to TRBJ1-3; D possibly corresponds to TRBD1 (5 bases). Germline V gene data show CDR1 as GTSNPN and CDR2 as SVGIG (reference sequence). V shed 4 bases and J shed 2 bases, with 9 bases lying between them. The CDR3 is made up of 13 amino acids. CDR3 in amino acids: CAWKQGAGNTIYF. The CDR3 region has the DNA TGTGCCTGGAAGCAAGGGGCTGGAAACACCATATATTTT. The entire variable domain, with the rest obtained from reference TRBV30 and TRBJ1-3, is as follows: SQTIHQWPATLVQPVGSPLSLECTVEGTSNPNLYWYRQAAGRGLQLLFYSVGIGQISSEVPQNLSASRPQDRQFILSSKKLLLSDSGFYLCAWKQGAGNTIYFGEGSWLTVV.

The chain links TRBV5-4 to TRBJ2-5; unclear D gene. CDR1 is SGHNT, CDR2 YYREEE, per germline (reference sequence). Trimming took 4 bases from V and 5 from J, leaving 12 bases between them. CDR3 size: 13 residues. The CDR3 spells CASSPAEGETQYF. The DNA of the CDR3 is TGTGCCAGCAGCCCGGCGGAAGGCGAGACCCAGTACTTC. The entire variable domain, with the rest obtained from reference TRBV5-4 and TRBJ2-5, is as follows: ETGVTQSPTHLIKTRGQQVTLRCSSQSGHNTVSWYQQALGQGPQFIFQYYREEENGRGNFPPRFSGLQFPNYSSELNVNALELDDSALYLCASSPAEGETQYFGPGTRLLVL.

This sequence joins TRBV21-1 and TRBJ1-2; the tabulated D call, TRBD1, remains unverified against the DNA. TRBV21-1 is flagged as a pseudogene. The CDR3 consists of 15 residues. The CDR3 DNA reads TGTGCCAGCAGCAAGGGTGGTGGGACAGGTTATGGCTACACCTTC. This codes for CASSKGGGTGYGYTF.

This clone has only one observation. The CDR3 here is CASSSPFRGNYEQYF. The CDR3 bases are TGTGCCAGCAGCTCCCCGTTTAGAGGGAACTACGAGCAGTACTTC. The rearrangement links TRBV21-1 to TRBJ2-7; TRBD2 is the table's D call, not checked against the DNA. TRBV21-1 is a pseudogene locus. The CDR3 runs 15 residues.

This clone has a single count. The rearrangement links TRBV2 to TRBJ1-5, with a possible D match to TRBD1 (5 bases). In germline, CDR1 is SNHLY, CDR2 FYNNEI. This CDR3 has 15 residues. V dropped 5 bases and J dropped 4 bases, with 15 bases sitting between them. The CDR3 loop is CASSRVGTGNQPQHF. The DNA of the CDR3 is TGTGCCAGCAGTCGAGTTGGGACGGGAAATCAGCCCCAGCATTTT.

This clone showed up just a few times. The chain is built from TRBV28 and TRBJ1-1; no firm D call. V lost 7 bases and J lost 1, with 7 bases in between. Germline CDR1 MDHEN, CDR2 SYDVKM. The CDR3 is 12 residues long. This CDR3 reads CASTSRNTEAFF. The CDR3 coding sequence is TGTGCCAGCACCTCCCGGAACACTGAAGCTTTCTTT.

CDR3 residues: CASTPGLNTDTQYF. CDR3 nucleotide sequence: TGTGCCAGCACCCCGGGACTTAACACAGATACGCAGTATTTT. This rearrangement joins TRBV21-1 to TRBJ2-3; TRBD2, the table's D call, lacks a check against the DNA. TRBV21-1 is an annotated pseudogene. This CDR3 contains 14 residues.

This clone was detected only once. The chain links TRBV28 to TRBJ1-5; 7 positions agree with TRBD1. CDR1 and CDR2 (germline): MDHEN, SYDVKM. Trimming at V came to 5 bases and at J to 1 base, leaving 5 bases not matched to a gene. The CDR3 contains 15 residues. This CDR3 reads CASSINRGSNQPQHF. The CDR3 DNA reads as TGTGCCAGCAGTATAAACAGGGGAAGCAATCAGCCCCAGCATTTT.

This clone was picked up a small number of times. The rearrangement links TRBV30 to TRBJ1-2; tentatively, D is TRBD1 (5 bases). CDR1 is GTSNPN and CDR2 is SVGIG in the germline V gene (reference sequence). The CDR3 consists of 13 residues. Trimming pared 1 base from V and 2 bases from J, leaving 8 bases between. This CDR3 is CAWSEQANYGYTF. The CDR3 DNA follows: TGTGCCTGGAGTGAACAGGCGAACTATGGCTACACCTTC. The full variable domain, in which reference TRBV30 and TRBJ1-2 provide the parts outside the CDR3, is SQTIHQWPATLVQPVGSPLSLECTVEGTSNPNLYWYRQAAGRGLQLLFYSVGIGQISSEVPQNLSASRPQDRQFILSSKKLLLSDSGFYLCAWSEQANYGYTFGSGTRLTVV.

The gene calls are TRBV2 and TRBJ1-5; D is unclear. CDR1 is SNHLY and CDR2 is FYNNEI in the germline V gene. The germline V and J ends were trimmed by 5 bases and 3 bases, with 11 bases remaining between them. This CDR3 is 14 amino acids long. As DNA, the CDR3 is TGTGCCAGCAGTCGGCCCGGGGACAATCAGCCCCAGCATTTT. It codes for CASSRPGDNQPQHF.

Many counts were recorded for this clone. The V and J genes are TRBV7-9 and TRBJ1-1; no clear D. The germline V and J ends were trimmed by 2 bases and 2 bases, with 12 bases remaining between them. The CDR3 sequence is 15 residues long. Germline CDR1 reads SEHNR; CDR2 reads FQNEAQ (reference sequence). The CDR3 spells CASSLQSAENTEAFF. CDR3 sequence (DNA): TGTGCCAGCAGCTTACAAAGTGCGGAAAACACTGAAGCTTTCTTT. Using reference TRBV7-9 and TRBJ1-1 for the parts outside the CDR3, the full variable domain is DTGVSQNPRHKITKRGQNVTFRCDPISEHNRLYWYRQTLGQGPEFLTYFQNEAQLEKSRLLSDRFSAERPKGSFSTLEIQRTEQGDSAMYLCASSLQSAENTEAFFGQGTRLTVV.

A few counts support this clone. J is TRBJ2-7 and V is TRBV11-3; no reliable D call. Trimming stripped 2 bases from V and 6 bases from J, with 8 bases between. CDR3 length equals 12 residues. Germline CDR1 reads SGHNT; CDR2 reads YENEEA. Here the CDR3 DNA reads TGTGCCAGCAGCTTATCTGGAAGCGAGCAGTACTTC. Translation gives CASSLSGSEQYF.

This sequence joins TRBV2 and TRBJ2-1; 7 nucleotides agree with TRBD2. This CDR3 is built from 15 residues. The V and J ends lost 8 bases and 9 bases, in that order; junction bases with no gene match: 16. In germline, CDR1 is SNHLY, CDR2 FYNNEI. The CDR3, as DNA: TGTGCCAGCCACTGGGACTATCAGAGAAAGCGTGAGCAGTTCTTC. This translates into CASHWDYQRKREQFF. The whole variable domain, filled in from reference TRBV2 and TRBJ2-1, reads EPEVTQTPSHQVTQMGQEVILRCVPISNHLYFYWYRQILGQKVEFLVSFYNNEISEKSEIFDDQFSVERPDGSNFTLKIRSTKLEDSAMYFCASHWDYQRKREQFFGPGTRLTVL.

V gene TRBV18 combines with J gene TRBJ2-3; TRBD1 matches at 12 bases. V trimming: 3 bases; J trimming: 4 bases; junction bases outside the gene matches: 8. CDR3 length: 17 amino acids. Germline loops: CDR1 KGHSH, CDR2 LQKENI. DNA of the CDR3: TGTGCCAGCTCACCTCAGCAGGGACAGGGGGCTGCAGATACGCAGTATTTT. It specifies CASSPQQGQGAADTQYF.

This chain links TRBV7-2 with TRBJ2-2; TRBD2 might be the D (6 bases). The V and J ends lost 5 bases and 6 bases respectively, with 16 bases between them. Germline-derived CDR1 and CDR2 are SGHTA and FQGNSA. The CDR3 has 15 residues. The CDR3 region has the DNA TGTGCCAGCAGCGGTGGGCGGGATTGGGCCGGGGAGCTGTTTTTT. It yields the protein CASSGGRDWAGELFF.

This chain links TRBV28 with TRBJ1-5; no reliable D call. CDR3 length: 13 amino acids. Germline V gene lookup returns CDR1 MDHEN and CDR2 SYDVKM. V lost 5 bases to trimming and J lost 2 bases, with 7 bases between them. The CDR3 loop is CASSTSRNQPQHF. The CDR3 DNA is TGTGCCAGCAGTACCAGCCGCAATCAGCCCCAGCATTTT.